This T cell receptor beta chain derives from a study of T cells in Graves' hyperthyroidism and ophthalmopathy. Overall study results and limits: It was a median approximately 6 months before onset that the model predicted ophthalmopathy. Blood also contained most expanded thyroid clonotypes above 0.001.

This clonotype came up a few times. Its antigen remains unidentified. Amplified TCR beta CDR3 regions came from RNA transcripts. During a first-round RT-PCR of the TCR CDR3, the HTBI primer set was used. TCRdb recomputed calls from the multiplex PCR reads with MiXCR, one row per CDR3 protein. The sample holds 650,000 to 850,000 distinct CDR3 sequences, approximately 19% seen once. CDR3 length: 14 amino acids. V lost 7 bases to trimming and J lost 8 bases, with 20 bases between them. This receptor was identified in a woman aged 45-65 years with Graves' hyperthyroidism that later progressed to Graves' ophthalmopathy. Sequences were obtained from blood. The chain uses TRBV12-3 or TRBV12-4 and TRBJ1-1, with TRBD1 as a possible D gene (5 bases). CDR3 sequence (DNA): TGTGCCAGCATCCAGACAGCCGATGGGGCCGAAGCTTTCTTT. As protein: CASIQTADGAEAFF.